The 20 T cell receptor beta chains reported below all come from one sample, sequenced in a study of cytomegalovirus exposure and HLA in healthy donors. A multiplex PCR was run with 60 Vbeta primers and 13 Jbeta primers. This table comes from immunoSEQ multiplex PCR, and its TCRdb copy is limited to in-frame clones, with some not included. This repertoire shows under 200,000 clones, around 75% found once; its top ten account for more than 1.5%. The specimen was PBMCs. Receptors were obtained from a human donor in good health.

This clone has more than one count but fewer than ten. This sequence joins TRBV7-2 and TRBJ2-7, with 11 bases aligning to TRBD1. The CDR3 is 15 residues long. V trimming: 3 bases; J trimming: 1 base; junction bases outside the gene matches: 2. CDR1 is SGHTA and CDR2 is FQGNSA in the germline V gene. The CDR3 spells CASSLGQGVSYEQYF. CDR3 bases: TGTGCCAGCAGCTTGGGACAGGGGGTTTCCTACGAGCAGTACTTC.

This clone came up a few times. This chain uses TRBV5-1 with TRBJ2-1, with a tentative D call TRBD1 (6 bases). CDR3 length: 13 amino acids. V lost 5 bases and J 3 bases, leaving 9 bases between the germline ends. Germline lookup yields CDR1 SGHRS and CDR2 YFSETQ. The CDR3 nucleotides read TGCGCCAGCAGGGAGGACAGCTACAATGAGCAGTTCTTC. Encoded protein: CASREDSYNEQFF.

The rearrangement joins TRBV4-1 to TRBJ1-1; 7 nucleotides align to TRBD1. CDR3 length equals 14 residues. Per germline, CDR1 MGHRA and CDR2 YSYEKL. Losses at the gene ends were 4 bases for V and 7 bases for J; bases not matched to a gene: 9. CDR3 protein: CASSRDSYQLEAFF. The CDR3 region has the DNA TGCGCCAGCAGCCGGGACAGCTATCAGCTTGAAGCTTTCTTT.

The genes are TRBV6-5 and TRBJ2-3; 11 nucleotides agree with TRBD2. The CDR3 loop spans 14 amino acids. With 3 bases clipped from V and 5 bases from J, the junction kept 1 base outside the gene matches. Per germline, CDR1 MNHEY and CDR2 SVGAGI. The chain's CDR3 is CASSYSGGGDTQYF. As DNA, the CDR3 is TGTGCCAGCAGTTATAGCGGGGGGGGAGATACGCAGTATTTT.

The genes are TRBV6-5 and TRBJ2-7; TRBD2 agrees at 12 bases. Germline V CDR1 and CDR2: MNHEY, SVGAGI. This CDR3 region has 15 residues. V trimming: 6 bases; J trimming: 2 bases; junction bases outside the gene matches: 5. CDR3 loop: CASSLTSGGPYEQYF. CDR3 sequence (DNA): TGTGCCAGCAGCCTTACTAGCGGGGGGCCCTACGAGCAGTACTTC.

This clone occurred once. The rearrangement joins TRBV10-3 to TRBJ2-7; the match to TRBD1 covers 8 bases. This CDR3 is built from 15 residues. From germline, CDR1 is ENHRY and CDR2 SYGVKD. Trimming took 7 bases from V and 1 from J; bases not matched to a gene: 9. The DNA for the CDR3 is TGTGCCATCATGGCCGGGACAGGCGCATCCTACGAGCAGTACTTC. As protein: CAIMAGTGASYEQYF.

This clone was counted a single time. V gene TRBV4-3 combines with J gene TRBJ2-7; a weak D match, TRBD2 (5 bases). From germline, CDR1 is LGHNA and CDR2 YSLEER. Trimming pared 0 bases from V and 2 bases from J, leaving 14 bases between. This CDR3 comprises 16 residues. CDR3 region: CASSQDFASRAYEQYF. The CDR3 region has the DNA TGCGCCAGCAGCCAAGATTTTGCTAGCCGTGCCTACGAGCAGTACTTC.

V usage is TRBV6-4 and J usage is TRBJ1-1, with D possibly TRBD1 on 6 matching bases. V was clipped by 3 bases and J by 7 bases, with 12 bases between them. This CDR3 spans 13 amino acids. Germline CDR1 and CDR2: MRHNA and SNTAGT. Here the CDR3 DNA reads TGTGCCAGCAGTGAAACAGGGCTTAGTGAAGCTTTCTTT. Residues: CASSETGLSEAFF.

The gene calls are TRBV12-5 and TRBJ2-3; unclear D gene. V was shortened by 2 bases and J by 0 bases, with 3 bases between the two germline ends. The CDR3 loop spans 13 amino acids. CDR1 is LGHNT, CDR2 FRNRAP, per germline. CDR3 nucleotides: TGTGCTAGTGGTTTGACTAGCACAGATACGCAGTATTTT. This translates into CASGLTSTDTQYF.

The chain combines TRBV5-1 with TRBJ2-7; 15 bases are a match to TRBD2. The J segment lost 4 bases and the V segment lost 4 bases, leaving 3 bases of the junction unmatched. CDR3 length: 15 amino acids. In germline, CDR1 is SGHRS, CDR2 YFSETQ. CDR3 in amino acids: CASSAGLAGGYEQYF. The CDR3, as DNA: TGCGCCAGCAGCGCGGGACTAGCGGGGGGTTACGAGCAGTACTTC.

The genes are TRBV7-2 and TRBJ2-7; 8 positions match TRBD1. CDR1 and CDR2 from the germline V gene are SGHTA and FQGNSA. The ends lost 1 base at V and 4 bases at J; junction bases unmatched: 9. The CDR3 loop spans 16 amino acids. The CDR3 bases are TGTGCCAGCAGCTTAGGTCCGGCAGGGGGCGCGTACGAGCAGTACTTC. It codes for CASSLGPAGGAYEQYF.

This chain connects TRBV6-1 to TRBJ2-2; TRBD2 matches at 9 bases. The CDR3 has 15 residues. V trimming: 2 bases; J trimming: 7 bases; junction bases outside the gene matches: 5. Germline-derived CDR1 and CDR2 are MNHNS and SASEGT. The CDR3 protein is CASSETGLAVGELFF. In DNA, the CDR3 is TGTGCCAGCAGTGAAACGGGACTAGCCGTCGGGGAGCTGTTTTTT.

J is TRBJ1-2 and V is TRBV7-2; the D is unclear. Germline V gene data show CDR1 as SGHTA and CDR2 as FQGNSA. Trimming shortened V by 4 bases and J by 4 bases, and 7 bases separated the two germline ends. This CDR3 is 12 amino acids long. The CDR3 sequence is CASSSSPYGYTF. The CDR3 DNA sequence: TGTGCCAGCAGCTCGTCCCCCTATGGCTACACCTTC.

This chain joins TRBV5-1 and TRBJ2-5; 9 bases line up with TRBD1. The CDR3 contains 15 residues. Germline V gene data show CDR1 as SGHRS and CDR2 as YFSETQ. The junction had 5 bases not matched to a gene; V was cut back by 4 bases and J by 1 base. The CDR3 protein is CASSAGTGSQETQYF. For the CDR3, the DNA is TGCGCCAGCAGCGCCGGGACAGGGAGCCAAGAGACCCAGTACTTC. The full variable domain, its missing parts supplied by reference TRBV5-1 and TRBJ2-5, is KAGVTQTPRYLIKTRGQQVTLSCSPISGHRSVSWYQQTPGQGLQFLFEYFSETQRNKGNFPGRFSGRQFSNSRSEMNVSTLELGDSALYLCASSAGTGSQETQYFGPGTRLLVL.

The V call is TRBV5-4, the J call TRBJ1-4, with TRBD1 as a possible D gene (6 bases). The CDR3 is 16 residues long. Deletions cut 0 bases from V and 8 bases from J, with 17 bases between. From germline, CDR1 is SGHNT and CDR2 YYREEE (reference sequence). The CDR3 coding sequence is TGTGCCAGCAGCTTGGCAGGGGTTGCGGTTAGGGAAAAACTGTTTTTT. This codes for CASSLAGVAVREKLFF.

This chain links TRBV9 with TRBJ1-4; maybe TRBD1 (5 bases). This CDR3 comprises 17 residues. Germline V gene sequence: CDR1 SGDLS, CDR2 YYNGEE. V lost 0 bases, J lost 2 bases, and 14 bases lay in between. CDR3 DNA: TGTGCCAGCAGCGTAGACCCTATGGGGGGGACTAATGAAAAACTGTTTTTT. Amino acids: CASSVDPMGGTNEKLFF.

The rearrangement links TRBV10-3 to TRBJ1-2, with D hard to call. CDR1 is ENHRY and CDR2 is SYGVKD in the germline V gene. The CDR3 loop spans 14 amino acids. Trimming removed 6 bases from V and 0 bases from J, with 11 bases in between. This CDR3 reads CAIRADGTNYGYTF. CDR3 nucleotide sequence: TGTGCCATCAGAGCGGACGGTACTAACTATGGCTACACCTTC.

The V and J genes are TRBV19 and TRBJ1-1; 9 positions agree with TRBD1. The V and J ends lost 4 bases and 10 bases, in that order; junction bases with no gene match: 10. The CDR3 is made up of 14 amino acids. The germline V gene encodes CDR1 LNHDA and CDR2 SQIVND (reference sequence). The CDR3 DNA sequence: TGTGCCAGTAGTAGAATAACAGGGGGCTTGGGAGCTTTCTTT. Translated, it gives CASSRITGGLGAFF.

This clone was seen a handful of times. The V gene is TRBV9, the J gene TRBJ2-6; D gene unclear. The CDR3 is 16 residues long. V was trimmed by 0 bases and J by 1 base, leaving 8 bases between them. Germline V gene lookup returns CDR1 SGDLS and CDR2 YYNGEE. The CDR3 bases are TGTGCCAGCAGCGTAGGGCAGTTATCTGGGGCCAACGTCCTGACTTTC. Residues: CASSVGQLSGANVLTF.

The V gene is TRBV5-4, the J gene TRBJ2-3; 13 positions agree with TRBD2. The CDR3 is 14 amino acids. Trimming at V came to 5 bases and at J to 5 bases, leaving 2 bases not matched to a gene. Germline CDR1 reads SGHNT; CDR2 reads YYREEE (reference sequence). CDR3 in amino acids: CASRLAGGQDTQYF. In DNA form, the CDR3 reads TGTGCCAGCAGACTAGCGGGGGGGCAAGATACGCAGTATTTT. The full variable domain, in which reference TRBV5-4 and TRBJ2-3 provide the parts outside the CDR3, is ETGVTQSPTHLIKTRGQQVTLRCSSQSGHNTVSWYQQALGQGPQFIFQYYREEENGRGNFPPRFSGLQFPNYSSELNVNALELDDSALYLCASRLAGGQDTQYFGPGTRLTVL.